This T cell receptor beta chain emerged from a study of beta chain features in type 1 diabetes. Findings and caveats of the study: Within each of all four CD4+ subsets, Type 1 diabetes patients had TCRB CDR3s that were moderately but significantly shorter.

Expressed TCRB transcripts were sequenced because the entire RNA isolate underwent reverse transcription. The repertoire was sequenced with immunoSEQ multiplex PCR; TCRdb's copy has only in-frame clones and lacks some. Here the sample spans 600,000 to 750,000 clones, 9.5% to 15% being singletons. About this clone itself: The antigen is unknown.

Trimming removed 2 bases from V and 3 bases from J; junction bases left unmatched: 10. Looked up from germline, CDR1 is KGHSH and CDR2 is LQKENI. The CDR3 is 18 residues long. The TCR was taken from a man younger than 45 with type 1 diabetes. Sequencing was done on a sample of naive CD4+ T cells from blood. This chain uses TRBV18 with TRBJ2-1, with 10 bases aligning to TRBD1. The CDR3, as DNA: TGTGCCAGCTCACCAGGGTCGCGGACAGGGGGATACTACAATGAGCAGTTCTTC. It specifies CASSPGSRTGGYYNEQFF.